This entry features one TCR beta chain sequence. Its specificity is not known. Germline V gene lookup returns CDR1 KGHSH and CDR2 LQKENI. The length of the CDR3 is 15 residues. V shed 1 base and J 5 bases; nucleotides not matched to a gene: 4. Only in-frame clones appear in the TCRdb table, and some are missing; sequencing was by immunoSEQ multiplex PCR. The table lists about 100,000 clones, 85% to 95% of them singletons, with over 1% in the top ten. The source of the sample is a study of siplizumab effects on memory and regulatory T cells. General observations from the study: Apparently key alloresponse contributors, naive T cells also seemed more diverse than memory cells. Proliferating siplizumab-culture Tregs lacked confirmation of suppressive function. Siplizumab led to significantly less abundant alloreactive sequences that could be traced back to unstimulated CD4+ memory cells. Roughly 75-96% of proliferating CD4+ or CD8+ clones defied assignment to a naive or memory phenotype.

Sequencing was carried out using non-Treg CD4+ T cells sorted from blood. This clonotype originated in a human donor in good health. This chain connects TRBV18 to TRBJ2-3; 9 bases are shared with TRBD2. Here the CDR3 DNA reads TGTGCCAGCTCACCACTAGCGGGAGCTAGAGATACGCAGTATTTT. It specifies CASSPLAGARDTQYF. The full variable domain, with the rest looked up from reference TRBV18 and TRBJ2-3, is NAGVMQNPRHLVRRRGQEARLRCSPMKGHSHVYWYRQLPEEGLKFMVYLQKENIIDESGMPKERFSAEFPKEGPSILRIQQVVRGDSAAYFCASSPLAGARDTQYFGPGTRLTVL.